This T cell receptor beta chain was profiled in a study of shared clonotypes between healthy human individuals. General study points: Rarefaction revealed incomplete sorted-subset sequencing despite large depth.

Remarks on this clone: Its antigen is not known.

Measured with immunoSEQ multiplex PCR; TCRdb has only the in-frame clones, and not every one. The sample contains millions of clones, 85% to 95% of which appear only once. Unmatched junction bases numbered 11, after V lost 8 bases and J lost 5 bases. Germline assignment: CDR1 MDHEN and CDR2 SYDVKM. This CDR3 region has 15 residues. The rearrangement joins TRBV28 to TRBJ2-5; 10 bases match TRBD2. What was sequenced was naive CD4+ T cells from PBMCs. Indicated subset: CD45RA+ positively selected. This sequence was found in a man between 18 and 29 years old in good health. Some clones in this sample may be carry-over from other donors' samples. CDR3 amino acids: CASHAAGGPSETQYF. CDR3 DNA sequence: TGTGCCAGCCACGCAGCGGGAGGGCCGAGCGAGACCCAGTACTTC. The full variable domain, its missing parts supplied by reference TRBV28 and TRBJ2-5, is DVKVTQSSRYLVKRTGEKVFLECVQDMDHENMFWYRQDPGLGLRLIYFSYDVKMKEKGDIPEGYSVSREKKERFSLILESASTNQTSMYLCASHAAGGPSETQYFGPGTRLLVL.